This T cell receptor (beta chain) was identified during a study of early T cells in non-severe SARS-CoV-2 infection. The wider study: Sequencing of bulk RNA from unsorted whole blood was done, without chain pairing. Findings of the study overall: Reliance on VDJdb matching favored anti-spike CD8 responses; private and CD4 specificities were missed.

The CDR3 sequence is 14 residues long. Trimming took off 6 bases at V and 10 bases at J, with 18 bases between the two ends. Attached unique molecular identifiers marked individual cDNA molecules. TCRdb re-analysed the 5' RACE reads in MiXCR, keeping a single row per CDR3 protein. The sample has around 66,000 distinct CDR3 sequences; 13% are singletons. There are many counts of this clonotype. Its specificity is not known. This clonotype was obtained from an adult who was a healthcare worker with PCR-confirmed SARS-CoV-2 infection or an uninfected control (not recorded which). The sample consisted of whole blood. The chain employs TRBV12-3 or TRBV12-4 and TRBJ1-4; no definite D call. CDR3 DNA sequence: TGTGCCAGCAGACCGGACCTCGATTGGGGAAAACTGTTTTTT. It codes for CASRPDLDWGKLFF.